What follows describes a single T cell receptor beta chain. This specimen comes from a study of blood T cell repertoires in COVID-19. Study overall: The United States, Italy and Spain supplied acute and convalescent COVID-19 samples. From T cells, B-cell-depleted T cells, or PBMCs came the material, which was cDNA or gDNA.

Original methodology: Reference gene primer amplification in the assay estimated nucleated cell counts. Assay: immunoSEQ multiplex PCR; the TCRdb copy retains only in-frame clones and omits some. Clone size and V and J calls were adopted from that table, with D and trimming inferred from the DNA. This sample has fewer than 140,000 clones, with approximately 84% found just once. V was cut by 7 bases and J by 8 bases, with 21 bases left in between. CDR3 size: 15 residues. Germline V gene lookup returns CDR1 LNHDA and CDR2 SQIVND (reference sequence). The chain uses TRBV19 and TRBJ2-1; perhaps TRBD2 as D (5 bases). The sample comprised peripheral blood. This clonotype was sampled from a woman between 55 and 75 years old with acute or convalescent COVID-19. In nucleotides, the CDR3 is TGTGCCAGTAAACGAGGGAGAACGGGTAGCGATGAGCAGTTCTTC. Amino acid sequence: CASKRGRTGSDEQFF. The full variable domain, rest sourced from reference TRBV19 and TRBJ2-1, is DGGITQSPKYLFRKEGQNVTLSCEQNLNHDAMYWYRQDPGQGLRLIYYSQIVNDFQKGDIAEGYSVSREKKESFPLTVTSAQKNPTAFYLCASKRGRTGSDEQFFGPGTRLTVL.